The 24 T cell receptor beta chains listed next were all sequenced from one sample in a study of T-cell memory formation after mild COVID-19 (dated by TCRdb to 2020 to 2023). The library came from 5' RACE. The sample was run on an Illumina NovaSeq 6000. The public reads were quality trimmed at Q25 with fastp and then assembled into clones with MiXCR by TCRdb, keeping productive beta chains. Each record represents a unique CDR3 protein, reported with the most common genes and DNA among its rows. In this sample the table shows 150,000 to 200,000 distinct CDR3 sequences, about a fifth of which occur a single time. Clones ranked in the top ten supply 23% of the sample. The sequencing input was PBMCs or a T cell subset sorted from them (not recorded which). These TCRs come from an adult woman who had mild COVID-19 (a few samples of this study predate the infection). The sample titles of this study are shuffled in the database, so cell type and time point are left out; the donor was told from shared clones.

This clonotype was counted ten times or more. V usage is TRBV18 and J usage is TRBJ2-7, with D possibly called TRBD1 or TRBD2 (5 bases each). Deletions cut 3 bases from V and 2 bases from J, with 14 bases between. Germline CDR1 and CDR2: KGHSH and LQKENI. The CDR3 consists of 15 residues. The CDR3 spells CASSPLNEGTYEQYF. DNA for the CDR3: TGTGCCAGCTCACCCCTCAACGAGGGGACCTACGAGCAGTACTTC.

This rearrangement joins TRBV4-1 to TRBJ2-5; weak D call: TRBD1 (6 bases). This CDR3 has 14 amino acids. V lost 4 bases to trimming and J lost 1 base, with 10 bases between them. Germline loops: CDR1 MGHRA, CDR2 YSYEKL. CDR3: CASSPVGAQETQYF. The CDR3 DNA follows: TGCGCCAGCAGCCCCGTGGGGGCCCAAGAGACCCAGTACTTC.

The rearrangement uses TRBV4-1 and TRBJ2-3; D remains unclear. CDR3 length equals 18 residues. V lost 1 base and J 0 bases, leaving 17 bases between the germline ends. CDR1 is MGHRA and CDR2 is YSYEKL in the germline V gene. The CDR3 DNA reads as TGCGCCAGCAGCCAAGCTCCCCTTAGGAAGAGTAGCACAGATACGCAGTATTTT. It is translated as CASSQAPLRKSSTDTQYF.

In its sample, this clonotype was seen a few times. This chain joins TRBV24-1 and TRBJ1-2, with D unclear. The germline gives CDR1 KGHDR, CDR2 SFDVKD. V was pared by 2 bases and J by 6 bases, with 9 bases between. This CDR3 contains 13 residues. The CDR3 nucleotides are TGTGCCACCAGTGATTCAACCGGGAATGGCTACACCTTC. It encodes CATSDSTGNGYTF.

This chain connects TRBV12-3 or TRBV12-4 to TRBJ2-2; 8 nucleotides match TRBD1. The trim removed 5 bases at V and 1 base at J, leaving 6 bases unmatched. The CDR3 runs 16 residues. This CDR3 reads CASSPRQGRNTGELFF. The CDR3 bases are TGTGCCAGCAGTCCGCGACAGGGGAGGAACACCGGGGAGCTGTTTTTT.

This clonotype was found a few times. The chain combines TRBV29-1 with TRBJ2-1; 12 bases are shared with TRBD2. Unmatched junction bases numbered 3, after V lost 2 bases and J lost 4 bases. Per germline, CDR1 SQVTM and CDR2 ANQGSEA. This CDR3 comprises 15 residues. The DNA for the CDR3 is TGCAGCGTTGAACGGACTAGCGGGATTTACAATGAGCAGTTCTTC. Protein sequence: CSVERTSGIYNEQFF.

The chain has TRBV12-3 or TRBV12-4 and TRBJ1-1; D might be TRBD1 (5 bases). The CDR3 has 12 residues. V lost 8 bases, J lost 7 bases, and 14 bases lay in between. The CDR3 sequence: CASSQGWGEAFF. In DNA form, the CDR3 reads TGTGCCAGCTCCCAGGGATGGGGTGAAGCTTTCTTT.

The J gene is TRBJ2-3, the V gene TRBV5-6, with D perhaps TRBD2 (5 bases). The CDR3 covers 15 residues. V lost 0 bases, J lost 5 bases, and 13 bases lay in between. CDR1 and CDR2 from the germline V gene are SGHDT and YYEEEE. CDR3 coding DNA: TGTGCCAGCAGCTTGGGGGTCGTACTAGGAGATACGCAGTATTTT. It yields the protein CASSLGVVLGDTQYF.

This chain joins TRBV29-1 and TRBJ1-3; D is undetermined. From germline, CDR1 is SQVTM and CDR2 ANQGSEA. The CDR3 loop spans 15 amino acids. The ends were cut back, 5 bases at V and 0 bases at J, with 14 bases in the middle. Here the CDR3 reads CSVTLQESSGNTIYF. Written as DNA, the CDR3 is TGCAGCGTTACCCTCCAGGAGAGCTCTGGAAACACCATATATTTT.

V usage is TRBV9 and J usage is TRBJ1-2, with 9 bases lining up with TRBD1. The trim removed 2 bases at V and 2 bases at J, leaving 4 bases unmatched. The CDR3 is 15 amino acids. In germline, CDR1 is SGDLS, CDR2 YYNGEE. In nucleotides, the CDR3 is TGTGCCAGCAGCGTTACAGGGGGCCCCAACTATGGCTACACCTTC. Protein: CASSVTGGPNYGYTF.

This clonotype was detected a few times. The chain carries TRBV20-1 and TRBJ2-5, with 10 bases identical to TRBD2. Trimming took 6 bases from V and 1 from J; bases not matched to a gene: 8. CDR1 is DFQATT and CDR2 is SNEGSKA in the germline V gene (reference sequence). CDR3 size: 15 residues. CDR3 in DNA: TGCAGTGCCGATTCACTAGCGGGGCCCCAAGAGACCCAGTACTTC. Protein product: CSADSLAGPQETQYF.

The V call is TRBV15, the J call TRBJ2-1; tentatively, D is TRBD2 (6 bases). Germline V gene data show CDR1 as LNHNV and CDR2 as YYDKDF (reference sequence). V lost 6 bases, J lost 6 bases, and 15 bases lay in between. The CDR3 totals 14 residues. The CDR3 coding sequence is TGTGCCACCAGTAGGGCTAGCGAGGCCAATGAGCAGTTCTTC. Protein product: CATSRASEANEQFF.

The chain carries TRBV27 and TRBJ2-7; 8 bases line up with TRBD1. The CDR3 spans 13 residues. CDR1 is MNHEY and CDR2 is SMNVEV in the germline V gene (reference sequence). V gave up 5 bases and J gave up 3 bases; unmatched junction bases: 3. The CDR3 coding sequence is TGTGCCAGCAGTACAGGGGGACTCTACGAGCAGTACTTC. This codes for CASSTGGLYEQYF.

This clonotype was counted only a few times. The chain employs TRBV5-1 and TRBJ1-1; D is uncertain. This CDR3 region has 14 residues. Germline assignment: CDR1 SGHRS and CDR2 YFSETQ. Deletions cut 5 bases from V and 0 bases from J, with 11 bases between. This CDR3 is CASSGGMLNTEAFF. The CDR3 DNA sequence: TGCGCCAGCAGTGGCGGGATGTTGAACACTGAAGCTTTCTTT.

This chain links TRBV29-1 with TRBJ2-7, with D tentatively TRBD2 (5 bases). Deletions cut 3 bases from V and 7 bases from J, with 16 bases between. The CDR3 is 13 amino acids. CDR1 and CDR2 (germline): SQVTM, ANQGSEA. The CDR3 DNA reads TGCAGCGTTGATGGTCTCCCTCCGGGGGAGCAGTACTTC. Residues: CSVDGLPPGEQYF.

V gene TRBV9 combines with J gene TRBJ2-2; D unresolved. Trimming left V 3 bases short and J 0 bases short, with 6 bases between. The germline V gene encodes CDR1 SGDLS and CDR2 YYNGEE. The CDR3 length is 14 residues. CDR3 DNA sequence: TGTGCCAGCAGCGCTGGAACGAACACCGGGGAGCTGTTTTTT. Amino acids: CASSAGTNTGELFF.

The chain employs TRBV30 and TRBJ1-2; D may be TRBD1 (6 bases). V was cut by 1 base and J by 8 bases, with 17 bases left in between. The CDR3 runs 14 residues. The V gene's germline CDR1 is GTSNPN and CDR2 SVGIG (reference sequence). CDR3 DNA sequence: TGTGCCTGGAGTGCCTCCGGGACAAAACTAGGCTACACCTTC. It encodes CAWSASGTKLGYTF.

This chain links TRBV7-9 with TRBJ2-7, with 8 bases identical to TRBD1. The CDR3 consists of 16 residues. Unmatched junction bases numbered 11, after V lost 5 bases and J lost 2 bases. The germline V gene encodes CDR1 SEHNR and CDR2 FQNEAQ (reference sequence). Here the CDR3 DNA reads TGTGCCAGCAGCGCAGACAGGTACAGGGGGACCTACGAGCAGTACTTC. Its translation is CASSADRYRGTYEQYF. Variable domain in full (rest from reference TRBV7-9 and TRBJ2-7): DTGVSQNPRHKITKRGQNVTFRCDPISEHNRLYWYRQTLGQGPEFLTYFQNEAQLEKSRLLSDRFSAERPKGSFSTLEIQRTEQGDSAMYLCASSADRYRGTYEQYFGPGTRLTVT.

There are a few counts of this clonotype. The gene calls are TRBV4-1 and TRBJ1-5; D is unclear. This CDR3 is built from 16 residues. The germline CDR1 and CDR2 sequences are MGHRA and YSYEKL. V lost 7 bases, J lost 0 bases, and 16 bases lay in between. The CDR3 DNA reads as TGCGCCAGCAATCCTGTGGGTGTCGATAGCAATCAGCCCCAGCATTTT. It specifies CASNPVGVDSNQPQHF.

The rearrangement uses TRBV15 and TRBJ2-5; D may be TRBD1 (6 bases). The CDR3 is 14 amino acids. The ends were cut back, 5 bases at V and 5 bases at J, with 15 bases in the middle. Per the germline V gene, CDR1 is LNHNV and CDR2 is YYDKDF (reference sequence). The CDR3 nucleotides read TGTGCCACCAGCGCCCGCACAGGGCTGGAGACCCAGTACTTC. Amino acid sequence: CATSARTGLETQYF.

This chain uses TRBV11-2 with TRBJ2-1; 9 bases are shared with TRBD1. Germline-derived CDR1 and CDR2 are SGHAT and FQNNGV. CDR3 length: 18 amino acids. The V gene end was trimmed by 5 bases and the J gene end by 4 bases; junction bases not matched to a gene: 15. CDR3 DNA: TGTGCCAGCAGCCTCAGAATGGGCGAGGGACAGGGTTACAATGAGCAGTTCTTC. As protein: CASSLRMGEGQGYNEQFF.

This clonotype has a handful of counts. The V and J genes are TRBV4-1 and TRBJ2-1, with D hard to call. Per the germline V gene, CDR1 is MGHRA and CDR2 is YSYEKL. Between the trimmed V and J ends, which lost 1 base and 8 bases, there was a span of 9 bases. The CDR3 spans 13 residues. CDR3 residues: CASSQVPTDEQFF. CDR3 DNA: TGCGCCAGCAGCCAAGTTCCGACGGATGAGCAGTTCTTC.

V and J are TRBV2 and TRBJ2-1; TRBD1 or TRBD2 may be the D gene (5 bases each). Per the germline V gene, CDR1 is SNHLY and CDR2 is FYNNEI. V lost 0 bases and J 10 bases, leaving 13 bases between the germline ends. The CDR3 has 14 amino acids. The CDR3 DNA reads TGTGCCAGCAGTGAAGCGGGGGAGCTTACAGAGCAGTTCTTC. It specifies CASSEAGELTEQFF.

The chain uses TRBV10-3 and TRBJ1-2, with TRBD1 as a possible D gene (6 bases). The CDR3 has 12 residues. Per the germline V gene, CDR1 is ENHRY and CDR2 is SYGVKD. V shed 7 bases and J shed 2 bases, with 8 bases lying between them. As DNA, the CDR3 is TGTGCCATCATGCAGGGGAACTATGGCTACACCTTC. This gives the protein CAIMQGNYGYTF.